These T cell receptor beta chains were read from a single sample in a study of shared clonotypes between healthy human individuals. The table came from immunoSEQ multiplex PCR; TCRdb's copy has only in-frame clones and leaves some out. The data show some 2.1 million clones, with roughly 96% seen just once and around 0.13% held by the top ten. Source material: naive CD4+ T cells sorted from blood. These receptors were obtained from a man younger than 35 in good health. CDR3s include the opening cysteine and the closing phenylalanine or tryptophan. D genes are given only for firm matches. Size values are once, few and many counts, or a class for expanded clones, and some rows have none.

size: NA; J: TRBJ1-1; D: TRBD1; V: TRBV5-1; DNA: TGCGCCAGCAGCTTGACACAGGGGCTATCGAACACTGAAGCTTTCTTT; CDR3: CASSLTQGLSNTEAFF
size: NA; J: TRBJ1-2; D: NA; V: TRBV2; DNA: TGTGCCAGCAGTGACCAGGGTACCCACTATGGCTACACCTTC; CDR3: CASSDQGTHYGYTF
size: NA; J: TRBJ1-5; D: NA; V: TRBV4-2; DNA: TGTGCCAGCAGCTCCAGGGGTCAGCCCCAGCATTTT; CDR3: CASSSRGQPQHF
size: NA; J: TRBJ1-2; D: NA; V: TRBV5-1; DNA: TGCGCCAGCAGCTTGGCCGGCAGGAGTACCGATGGCTACACCTTC; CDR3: CASSLAGRSTDGYTF
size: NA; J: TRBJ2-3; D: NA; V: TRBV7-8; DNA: TGTGCCAGCAGCGCAGAGGGGGGCCCCCGCACAGATACGCAGTATTTT; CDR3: CASSAEGGPRTDTQYF
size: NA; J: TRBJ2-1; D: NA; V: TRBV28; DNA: TGTGCCAGCAGGGGATGGCTAGGGGACAATGATGAGCAGTTCTTC; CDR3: CASRGWLGDNDEQFF
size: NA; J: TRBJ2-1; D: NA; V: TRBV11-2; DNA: TGTGCCAGCAGCTTAGATCTGGGACCAGGGTCGGGTGAGCAGTTCTTC; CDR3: CASSLDLGPGSGEQFF
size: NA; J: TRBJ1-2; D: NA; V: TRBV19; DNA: TGTGCCAGTAGTATAGCGGGAGCCTATGGCTACACCTTC; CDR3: CASSIAGAYGYTF
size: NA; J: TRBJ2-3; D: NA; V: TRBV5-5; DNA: TGTGCCAGCAGCCCCCGGACTAGCACAGATACGCAGTATTTT; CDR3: CASSPRTSTDTQYF
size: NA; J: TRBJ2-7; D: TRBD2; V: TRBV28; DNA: TGTGCCAGCAGTCCGCCGGGACTAGGATACGAGCAGTACTTC; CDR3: CASSPPGLGYEQYF
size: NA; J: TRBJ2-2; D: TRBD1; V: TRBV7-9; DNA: TGTGCCAGCAGCGAGGGACAGGGGAACACCGGGGAGCTGTTTTTC; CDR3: CASSEGQGNTGELFF
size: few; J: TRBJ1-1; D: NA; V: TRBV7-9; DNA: TGTGCCAGCAGCTTAACGTTGGAAGCTTTCTTT; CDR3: CASSLTLEAFF
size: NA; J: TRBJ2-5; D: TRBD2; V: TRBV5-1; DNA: TGCGCCAGCAGCGTGGGACTAGCGGGAGTCTACCAAGAGACCCAGTACTTC; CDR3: CASSVGLAGVYQETQYF
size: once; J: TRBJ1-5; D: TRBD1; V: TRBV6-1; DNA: TGTGCCAGCAGTGAGGACAGGGGCCAGCCCCAGCATTTT; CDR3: CASSEDRGQPQHF
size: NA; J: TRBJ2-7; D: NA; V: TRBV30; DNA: TGTGCCTGGAGTGTACGAGGGGGTTGGACGGGCCCCACAAAGTACGAGCAGTACTTC; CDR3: CAWSVRGGWTGPTKYEQYF
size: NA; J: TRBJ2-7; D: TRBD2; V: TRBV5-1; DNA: TGCGCCAGCAGCCTAGGGGGGACTAGCGGCTACGAGCAGTACTTC; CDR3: CASSLGGTSGYEQYF
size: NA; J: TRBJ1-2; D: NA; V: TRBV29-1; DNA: TGCAGCGTTGTCACGGAGAACTATGGCTACACCTTC; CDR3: CSVVTENYGYTF
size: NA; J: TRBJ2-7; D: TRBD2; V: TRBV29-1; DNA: TGCAGCGTTCGGGCTAGCGGGCCGGGCGAGCAGTACTTC; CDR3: CSVRASGPGEQYF
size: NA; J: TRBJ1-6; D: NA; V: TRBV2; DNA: TGTGCCAGCAATTTCGAAGTCAATTCACCCCTCCACTTT; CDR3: CASNFEVNSPLHF
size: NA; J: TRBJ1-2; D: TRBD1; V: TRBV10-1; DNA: TGCGCCAGCAGTGAAAAGTGGGACAGAATTAACTATGGCTACACCTTC; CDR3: CASSEKWDRINYGYTF
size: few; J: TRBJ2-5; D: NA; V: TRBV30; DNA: TGTGCCTGGAGTGTACAAGGGGCAGAGACCCAGTACTTC; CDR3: CAWSVQGAETQYF
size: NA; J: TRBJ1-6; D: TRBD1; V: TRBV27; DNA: TGTGCCAGCAGTTTTGTTCGAGGGGGCAATTCACCCCTCCACTTT; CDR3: CASSFVRGGNSPLHF
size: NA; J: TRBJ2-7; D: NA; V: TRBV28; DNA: TGTGCCAGCAGTGCGGGAAGTGGCAGCTCCTACGAGCAGTACTTC; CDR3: CASSAGSGSSYEQYF
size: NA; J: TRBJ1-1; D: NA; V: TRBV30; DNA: TGTGCCTGGAGTCTGGGCAGGCGGACTGAAGCTTTCTTT; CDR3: CAWSLGRRTEAFF
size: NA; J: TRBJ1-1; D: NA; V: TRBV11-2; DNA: TGTGCCAGCAGCTTCACGGGGAAAGCTTTCTTT; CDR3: CASSFTGKAFF
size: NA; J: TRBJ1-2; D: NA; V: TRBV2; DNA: TGTGCCAGCAGTGTTGAGGGGTTCTATGGCTACACCTTC; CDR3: CASSVEGFYGYTF
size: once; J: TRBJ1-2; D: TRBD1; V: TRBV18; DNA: TGTGCCAGCTCACCGGGGGACAGTCCTCGAGCTAACTATGGCTACACCTTC; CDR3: CASSPGDSPRANYGYTF
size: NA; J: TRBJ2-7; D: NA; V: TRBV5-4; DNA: TGTGCCAGCAGTTCCGACAGGTGGAGCTCCTACGAGCAGTACTTC; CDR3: CASSSDRWSSYEQYF
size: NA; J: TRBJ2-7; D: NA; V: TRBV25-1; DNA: TGTGCCAGCACTGACTCGGGGGCGCGGCAGCAGTACTTC; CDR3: CASTDSGARQQYF
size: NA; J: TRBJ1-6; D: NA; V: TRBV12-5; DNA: TGTGCTAGTGGATCCCAGGGTGGTTCACCCCTCCACTTT; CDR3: CASGSQGGSPLHF
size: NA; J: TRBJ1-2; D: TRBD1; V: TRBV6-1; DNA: TGTGCCAGTCTACAGGGGATTTCTGGCTACACCTTC; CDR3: CASLQGISGYTF
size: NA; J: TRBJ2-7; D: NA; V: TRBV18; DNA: TGTGCCAGCTCACCCGAACAGGGCAGAGACGAGCAGTACTTC; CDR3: CASSPEQGRDEQYF
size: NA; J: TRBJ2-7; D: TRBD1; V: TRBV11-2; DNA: TGTGCCAGCAAGGGACAGGGGGCCTACGAGCAGTACTTC; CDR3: CASKGQGAYEQYF
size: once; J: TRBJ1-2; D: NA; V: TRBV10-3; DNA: TGTGCCACGCTGGCTTACCCTTTAGCTAACTATGGCTACACCTTC; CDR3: CATLAYPLANYGYTF
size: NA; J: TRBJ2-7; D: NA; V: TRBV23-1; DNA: TGCGCCAGCAAGTACGAGCAGTACTTC; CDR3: CASKYEQYF